A selection of T cell receptor beta chains follows, all from one sample in a study of cytomegalovirus exposure and HLA in healthy donors. The method was immunoSEQ multiplex PCR; TCRdb's version includes in-frame clones alone and lacks a portion of them. This table holds roughly 150,000 clones, less than 90% found once. Sequenced material: PBMCs. Receptors were obtained from a young man in good health and CMV-seropositive. The CDR3 runs from the conserved cysteine through the conserved F or W. D genes are given only for firm matches. The listing skips clone size in some rows; elsewhere it reads once, few, many or a size class.

D	V	J	size	DNA	CDR3
TRBD2	TRBV28	TRBJ2-7	-	TGTGCCAGCAGTCAAACTAGCGGGAGCTCCTACGAGCAGTACTTC	CASSQTSGSSYEQYF
TRBD1	TRBV5-1	TRBJ2-5	once	TGCGCCAGCAGCCCAAGGACAGGGGAAGGTGCGACCCAGTACTTC	CASSPRTGEGATQYF
-	TRBV6-1	TRBJ1-5	-	TGTGCCAGCAACCTATCAGGGGATAGCAATCAGCCCCAGCATTTT	CASNLSGDSNQPQHF
TRBD1	TRBV7-9	TRBJ2-5	once	TGTGCCAGCAGCTCAGGGACAGGGACAGAGACCCAGTACTTC	CASSSGTGTETQYF
TRBD1	TRBV28	TRBJ1-5	-	TGTGCCAGCAGTTTAGGTAGGGGGCGACAGCCCCAGCATTTT	CASSLGRGRQPQHF
TRBD2	TRBV20-1	TRBJ2-1	once	TGCAGTGCTGACTCGGGGGGGGCCAAGATCTTC	CSADSGGAKIF
-	TRBV11-1	TRBJ2-1	-	TGTGCCAGCAGCTGGAGTTTGAGCTCCCACAATGAGCAGTTCTTC	CASSWSLSSHNEQFF
TRBD2	TRBV28	TRBJ2-3	once	TGTGCCAGCAGTTCCAGCGGGAGTGATACGCAGTATTTT	CASSSSGSDTQYF
TRBD2	TRBV9	TRBJ2-7	once	TGTGCCAGCAGCGTCGCTAGCGGGGGCCTACAACTATACGAGCAGTACTTC	CASSVASGGLQLYEQYF
-	TRBV5-1	TRBJ2-1	-	TGCGCCAGCAGCTACTTGGGGGGAAATGAGCAGTTCTTC	CASSYLGGNEQFF
-	TRBV5-1	TRBJ2-2	once	TGCGCCAGCAGCAGAACGGGAGAGGCGGCCGGGGAGCTGTTTTTT	CASSRTGEAAGELFF
-	TRBV6-5	TRBJ2-1	-	TGTGCCGCCCGGTCTCGATACAATGAGCAGTTCTTC	CAARSRYNEQFF
TRBD1	TRBV6-5	TRBJ2-1	once	TGTGCCAGCAGGGGGACAGGGGGCGTCGATGAGCAGTTCTTC	CASRGTGGVDEQFF
-	TRBV30	TRBJ1-1	-	TGTGCCTGGAGTATAAATATGAACACTGAAGCTTTCTTT	CAWSINMNTEAFF
-	TRBV19	TRBJ2-7	-	TGTGCCAGTAGTATTGCGGAGAGGTCCTACGAGCAGTACTTC	CASSIAERSYEQYF
-	TRBV28	TRBJ1-5	-	TGTGCCAGCAGCCCGGACAGTCTGGGCAATCAGCCCCAGCATTTT	CASSPDSLGNQPQHF
-	TRBV5-6	TRBJ2-2	once	TGTGCCAGCAGCCCCCCGGCTGGGAGGGGGGAAACCGGGGAGCTGTTTTTT	CASSPPAGRGETGELFF
-	TRBV7-2	TRBJ2-5	-	TGTGCCAGCAGCCCCCCGCACAACCAAGAGACCCAGTACTTC	CASSPPHNQETQYF
-	TRBV10-3	TRBJ2-7	-	TGTGCCATCAGTGAGCACGGAGCCTACGAGCAGTACTTC	CAISEHGAYEQYF
TRBD2	TRBV7-2	TRBJ2-1	-	TGTGCCAGCAGCCTACAGAGCGGGGGGCCACCCTACAATGAGCAGTTCTTC	CASSLQSGGPPYNEQFF
TRBD2	TRBV2	TRBJ2-1	once	TGTGCCAGCAGTCGGACTAGCGGCATATACAATGAGCAGTTCTTC	CASSRTSGIYNEQFF
-	TRBV4-1	TRBJ2-1	-	TGCGCCAGCAGCCAAGAGCCTTGGGGGCACAATGAGCAGTTCTTC	CASSQEPWGHNEQFF
TRBD1	TRBV6-5	TRBJ1-2	-	TGTGCCAGCAGTCAGAGGACAGGGGGTAGTTATGGCTACACCTTC	CASSQRTGGSYGYTF
TRBD1	TRBV4-1	TRBJ1-2	-	TGCGCCAGCAGCCAGTGGGACAGGAATAGGGATGGCTACACCTTC	CASSQWDRNRDGYTF